The T cell receptor beta chain described here comes from a study of blood T cells in healthy people across ages. General observations from the study: Per-million-T-cell TCR beta diversity fell roughly linearly with age.

With a J-beta primer mix and a sample-barcoded 5' primer, a second PCR ran about 7 to 12 cycles. Each TCR beta cDNA got a 12-nucleotide random molecular identifier. TCRdb processed the 5' RACE reads anew with MiXCR; each CDR3 protein has one entry. The data show around 650,000 distinct CDR3 sequences, about 34% seen once. Many counts were recorded for this clonotype. No antigen is known for it. The study recruited healthy Caucasian donors from Russia who were aged roughly 6 to 100. The receptor was isolated from a woman of 80 years or more in good health. Sequenced sample: blood.

The CDR3 is CAMDRGSYNEQFF. The CDR3 nucleotides read TGTGCCATGGACAGGGGGTCCTACAATGAGCAGTTCTTC. V gene TRBV30 combines with J gene TRBJ2-1, with 10 bases identical to TRBD1. V was pared by 8 bases and J by 1 base, with 2 bases of the junction left unmatched. This CDR3 region has 13 residues. Germline CDR1 GTSNPN, CDR2 SVGIG (reference sequence). Full variable domain (missing parts from reference TRBV30 and TRBJ2-1): SQTIHQWPATLVQPVGSPLSLECTVEGTSNPNLYWYRQAAGRGLQLLFYSVGIGQISSEVPQNLSASRPQDRQFILSSKKLLLSDSGFYLCAMDRGSYNEQFFGPGTRLTVL.